The 21 T cell receptor beta chains in this list originate from one sample, sequenced in a study of OX40 agonist ivuxolimab in advanced cancers. TCRdb's table, derived via immunoSEQ multiplex PCR, lists solely in-frame clones and lacks some. Of 43,000 or so clones detected, roughly 90% appear once; the ten largest clones hold around 1%. The sample was CD4+ or CD8+ T cells sorted from blood, taken in a trial of the OX40 agonist ivuxolimab. The source is an adult with an advanced solid tumor such as melanoma, head and neck, liver or kidney cancer.

The genes are TRBV5-4 and TRBJ2-5; D not resolved. CDR3 length: 13 residues. Trimming shortened V by 6 bases and J by 5 bases, and 14 bases separated the two germline ends. Germline-derived CDR1 and CDR2 are SGHNT and YYREEE (reference sequence). The CDR3 here is CASTWKGGETQYF. Here the CDR3 DNA reads TGTGCCAGCACCTGGAAGGGTGGCGAGACCCAGTACTTC.

The V call is TRBV28, the J call TRBJ2-5; 8 nucleotides line up with TRBD2. Matching the DNA end better, TRBJ2-7 makes the J call doubtful. Germline values: CDR1 MDHEN, CDR2 SYDVKM. The CDR3 contains 17 residues. The CDR3 loop reads CASSTPVDAGGSYEQYF. The CDR3 DNA follows: TGTGCCAGCAGTACCCCTGTAGACGCGGGGGGATCCTACGAGCAGTACTTC.

The rearrangement uses TRBV19 and TRBJ1-3, with D unresolved. CDR1 and CDR2 from the germline V gene are LNHDA and SQIVND (reference sequence). V lost 7 bases, J lost 4 bases, and 14 bases lay in between. CDR3 size: 14 residues. CDR3 sequence: CASTLGTYGNTIYF. The CDR3 DNA sequence: TGTGCCAGTACTCTGGGAACTTACGGAAACACCATATATTTT.

This chain links TRBV11-2 with TRBJ2-2, with D unclear. Germline V gene data show CDR1 as SGHAT and CDR2 as FQNNGV. V lost 5 bases and J lost 0, with 13 bases in between. The CDR3 consists of 16 residues. The DNA for the CDR3 is TGTGCCAGCAGCCGTCTAGTGGCGACGAACACCGGGGAGCTGTTTTTT. This codes for CASSRLVATNTGELFF.

The chain combines TRBV29-1 with TRBJ2-3; the D gene is possibly TRBD1 (5 bases). Germline CDR1 is SQVTM and CDR2 is ANQGSEA. The V end lost 5 bases, the J end lost 1 base, and 10 bases lay between the germline ends. This CDR3 has 13 amino acids. DNA for the CDR3: TGCAGCGTTACAATACAGGGCACAGATACGCAGTATTTT. This sequence encodes CSVTIQGTDTQYF.

This clone was counted a few times. J is TRBJ2-7 and V is TRBV5-1; the D call may be TRBD1 or TRBD2 (5 bases each). There are 13 residues in the CDR3. The V gene's germline CDR1 is SGHRS and CDR2 YFSETQ. V lost 8 bases and J lost 6, with 18 bases in between. The CDR3 region is CARAKGRPIEQYF. CDR3 nucleotide sequence: TGCGCCAGAGCTAAGGGACGGCCGATCGAGCAGTACTTC.

A few counts support this clone. The chain combines TRBV4-2 with TRBJ2-2; D unclear. This CDR3 has 14 residues. The germline V gene has CDR1 LGHNA and CDR2 YNFKEQ. The germline V and J ends were trimmed by 0 bases and 5 bases, with 7 bases remaining between them. The CDR3 sequence: CASSQDQQTGELFF. The CDR3 nucleotides read TGTGCCAGCAGCCAAGATCAGCAGACCGGGGAGCTGTTTTTT.

This sequence joins TRBV30 and TRBJ2-5; 7 bases fit TRBD1. The CDR3 totals 12 residues. The germline V gene encodes CDR1 GTSNPN and CDR2 SVGIG (reference sequence). V lost 3 bases to trimming and J lost 5 bases; unmatched junction nucleotides: 3. The CDR3 spells CAWSAGGETQYF. The CDR3 DNA is TGTGCCTGGAGCGCAGGGGGTGAGACCCAGTACTTC.

The J gene is TRBJ1-5, the V gene TRBV5-1, with no clear D. The CDR3 consists of 15 residues. Per germline, CDR1 SGHRS and CDR2 YFSETQ. Deletions cut 4 bases from V and 7 bases from J, with 18 bases between. Written as DNA, the CDR3 is TGCGCCAGCAGCGAAACGGACCTAGTGGGGCAGCCCCAGCATTTT. Translation: CASSETDLVGQPQHF.

This clone appeared once. In nucleotides, the CDR3 is TGTGCCATCACTTGGGACAGGAACAACAATGAGCAGTTCTTC. Protein sequence: CAITWDRNNNEQFF. V gene TRBV10-3 combines with J gene TRBJ2-1; the match to TRBD1 covers 8 bases. Trimming took 7 bases from V and 5 from J; bases not matched to a gene: 7. CDR1 and CDR2 from the germline V gene are ENHRY and SYGVKD. This CDR3 region has 14 residues.

V and J are TRBV19 and TRBJ2-7; maybe TRBD2 (5 bases). This CDR3 comprises 13 residues. The germline V gene encodes CDR1 LNHDA and CDR2 SQIVND (reference sequence). Trimming cost V 5 bases and J 7 bases, with 15 bases left between them. The DNA for the CDR3 is TGTGCCAGTAGTGCCGGCCTTCCGGGGGAGCAGTACTTC. It is translated as CASSAGLPGEQYF.

The chain recombines TRBV7-2 with TRBJ2-4; D gene uncertain. The CDR3 is 14 residues long. Trimming left V 7 bases short and J 1 base short, with 11 bases between. Looked up from germline, CDR1 is SGHTA and CDR2 is FQGNSA. This chain's CDR3 is CASNPDGAKNIQYF. For the CDR3, the DNA is TGTGCCAGCAACCCCGATGGGGCCAAAAACATTCAGTACTTC.

The CDR3, as DNA: TGTGCCAGCTCACCTGGCACTAGGGGAGAGCAGTACTTC. This translates into CASSPGTRGEQYF. The chain links TRBV18 to TRBJ2-7; D assignment may be TRBD1 or TRBD2 (5 bases each). CDR3 length: 13 amino acids. CDR1 is KGHSH, CDR2 LQKENI, per germline. The V end lost 3 bases, the J end lost 7 bases, and 13 bases lay between the germline ends.

This clone was recorded only once. CDR3 amino acids: CASSEGGLDTEAFF. CDR3 bases: TGTGCCAGCAGTGAAGGAGGGTTGGACACTGAAGCTTTCTTT. The J gene is TRBJ1-1, the V gene TRBV6-1; unclear D gene. The CDR3 has 14 amino acids. Trimming cost V 1 base and J 3 bases, with 9 bases left between them. CDR1 MNHNS and CDR2 SASEGT come from the germline V gene.

The chain couples TRBV30 to TRBJ1-5, with D possibly TRBD1 on 6 matching bases. CDR3 size: 13 residues. The germline CDR1 and CDR2 sequences are GTSNPN and SVGIG (reference sequence). V lost 5 bases to trimming and J lost 6 bases, with 14 bases between them. Here the CDR3 DNA reads TGTGCCTGGGACGTGGGGGCGGGTCAGCCCCAGCATTTT. Translating it yields CAWDVGAGQPQHF.

This rearrangement joins TRBV9 to TRBJ2-7; 7 positions match TRBD2. Losses at the gene ends were 3 bases for V and 6 bases for J; bases not matched to a gene: 15. Germline lookup yields CDR1 SGDLS and CDR2 YYNGEE. The CDR3 is 16 amino acids. The CDR3 is CASSGRGPTSAGEQYF. CDR3 DNA sequence: TGTGCCAGCAGCGGGAGGGGCCCTACTAGCGCTGGCGAGCAGTACTTC.

The CDR3 is CAWDPGNSPLHF. The CDR3 nucleotides read TGTGCCTGGGACCCAGGGAATTCACCCCTCCACTTT. The chain couples TRBV30 to TRBJ1-6, with TRBD1 as a possible D gene (5 bases). V was clipped by 5 bases and J by 7 bases, with 9 bases between them. Per germline, CDR1 GTSNPN and CDR2 SVGIG (reference sequence). CDR3 length equals 12 residues.

This clone was observed a few times. This rearrangement joins TRBV15 to TRBJ2-1; D tentatively reads TRBD1 or TRBD2 (5 bases each). Germline loops: CDR1 LNHNV, CDR2 YYDKDF (reference sequence). V lost 10 bases to trimming and J lost 2 bases, with 15 bases between them. The CDR3 has 14 amino acids. The CDR3 coding sequence is TGTGCCATCACCCCGGGGACCGCCTACAATGAGCAGTTCTTC. Translating it yields CAITPGTAYNEQFF.

The chain is built from TRBV7-3 and TRBJ2-2, with no clear D. CDR1 SGHTA and CDR2 FQGTGA come from the germline V gene. The V end was cut by 3 bases, the J end by 2 bases, with 10 bases between. CDR3 length: 15 amino acids. CDR3 sequence (DNA): TGTGCCAGCAGCTTTCACTCACGCAACACCGGGGAGCTGTTTTTT. It codes for CASSFHSRNTGELFF.

This clone was seen a few times. The chain couples TRBV7-2 to TRBJ1-1, with D unclear. V was shortened by 3 bases and J by 1 base, with 6 bases between the two germline ends. This CDR3 is built from 13 residues. The germline CDR1 and CDR2 sequences are SGHTA and FQGNSA. The CDR3 region has the DNA TGTGCCAGCAGCTTTTCCGGGAACACTGAAGCTTTCTTT. This sequence encodes CASSFSGNTEAFF.

This chain links TRBV4-2 with TRBJ2-6, with D possibly matching TRBD2 (5 bases). With 1 base removed from V and 3 bases from J, the gap between germline ends came to 7 bases. CDR3 length: 15 amino acids. Germline V gene data show CDR1 as LGHNA and CDR2 as YNFKEQ. CDR3: CASSQARDGANVLTF. CDR3 sequence (DNA): TGTGCCAGCAGCCAAGCACGGGATGGGGCCAACGTCCTGACTTTC.